Listed below are T cell receptor beta chains from one sample, sequenced in a study of post-analysis software for immune sequencing data. TCRdb called the PCR reads again in MiXCR, with one record for every CDR3 protein. Among around 770,000 distinct CDR3 sequences listed, 46% were seen once. Material: blood. All receptors derive from a girl under 18 with multiple sclerosis. Both conserved end residues are part of each CDR3. The order of the fields is clone size, V gene, J gene, CDR3 protein. Part of the rows lack a size; the others show once, few, many or a class for expanded clones.

NA	TRBV7-3	TRBJ1-1	CASSLYGENTEAFF
NA	TRBV11-3	TRBJ2-3	CASSREGGTSGLTDTQYF
NA	TRBV5-1	TRBJ2-3	CASSPGGFQDTQYF
few	TRBV20-1	TRBJ2-4	CSATLHAVAKNIQYF
NA	TRBV20-1	TRBJ2-1	CSAPWTSGTPYNEQFF
NA	TRBV20-1	TRBJ2-5	CSARSNLWGETQYF
NA	TRBV7-3	TRBJ2-3	CASSTDRGPDTQYF
few	TRBV10-3	TRBJ2-3	CAISERGESDTQYF
few	TRBV12-3/TRBV12-4	TRBJ2-1	CASSLLVPLGSLKEFF
NA	TRBV20-1	TRBJ2-1	CSARLLAGGDEQFF
NA	TRBV12-3/TRBV12-4	TRBJ2-5	CASSLGQGDQETQYF
NA	TRBV4-3	TRBJ1-6	CASRLTGTGDSPLHF
few	TRBV4-3	TRBJ2-3	CASSQESGGSDTQYF
few	TRBV4-1	TRBJ2-3	CASSQEGTGDPDTQYF
few	TRBV9	TRBJ2-7	CASSPPSKPYEQYF
few	TRBV3-1	TRBJ1-2	CASRGDRGFGYGYTF
NA	TRBV10-3	TRBJ2-3	CAIKDRGSPDTQYF
few	TRBV9	TRBJ2-3	CASSVETSGSTDTQYF
few	TRBV5-1	TRBJ1-5	CASSLDSPGQNSPQHF
few	TRBV20-1	TRBJ1-6	CSARDRGSARGSPLHF
NA	TRBV29-1	TRBJ2-1	CSVGTSGRADEQFF
few	TRBV20-1	TRBJ2-7	CSAKEVREQYF
few	TRBV20-1	TRBJ2-1	CSTASLGLYNEQFF
NA	TRBV14	TRBJ2-2	CASSQDPPWGRARSNTGELFF
NA	TRBV5-1	TRBJ2-7	CASSLTGGSGSYEQYF
NA	TRBV12-3/TRBV12-4	TRBJ2-1	CASSYSRGLAVYNEQFF
NA	TRBV6-6	TRBJ2-7	CASSYFSGVGAYEQYF
few	TRBV9	TRBJ2-3	CASSGRVTTDTQYF
NA	TRBV5-1	TRBJ2-1	CASSSTKTSGMPDEQFF
few	TRBV27	TRBJ2-7	CASSPAGTSYEQYF
NA	TRBV4-1	TRBJ2-5	CASSRRVDNEWETQYF
NA	TRBV29-1	TRBJ1-5	CSVGTGERNQPQHF
NA	TRBV19	TRBJ2-7	CASRAGATYEQYF
NA	TRBV25-1	TRBJ1-5	CASSEYGSQPQHF
few	TRBV4-2	TRBJ2-7	CASSQDGRGGVDEQYF
NA	TRBV28	TRBJ2-7	CASSPTRSGKLYEQYF
NA	TRBV5-1	TRBJ2-5	CASSLGTWITYQETQYF
NA	TRBV6-1	TRBJ2-6	CASRGTGANVLTF
NA	TRBV27	TRBJ2-7	CASSFLPPGYPRSSYEQYF
NA	TRBV6-2/TRBV6-3	NA	CASGAGESYEQYF
NA	TRBV20-1	TRBJ2-1	CSASGISNEQFF
few	TRBV4-2	TRBJ2-3	CASSQVTATSPDTQYF
few	TRBV25-1	TRBJ2-1	CASSVASWDEQFF
once	TRBV19	TRBJ2-1	CASTPVTTSSYNEQFF
NA	TRBV10-3	TRBJ1-6	CAISEMPGHKDSPLHF
NA	TRBV6-6	TRBJ2-2	CASRTGPNTGELFF
NA	TRBV5-1	TRBJ1-2	CASSLRGSQDLYGYTF
NA	TRBV4-2	NA	CASSQDGTALETQYF
NA	TRBV6-2/TRBV6-3	TRBJ1-6	CASSYDWLMRNSPLHF
NA	TRBV28	TRBJ2-1	CASSFTNEQFF
NA	TRBV7-9	TRBJ2-7	CASSLIWSGEQYF
few	TRBV5-6	TRBJ2-1	CASRLDPWTSGSTREYGYNEQFF
NA	TRBV7-7	TRBJ2-1	CASSLGEDYNEQFF